The present T cell receptor (beta chain) was sequenced within a study of identical twins. Whole-study findings and limits: Conclusions were based on cross-sectional statistical analysis, without following the same donors. Fewer insertions marked abundant cord blood beta clonotypes; young adult naive trended weakly, memory not at all.

TCRdb itself ran the 5' RACE reads through MiXCR, one entry per CDR3 protein. The data hold just under 650,000 distinct CDR3 sequences, with roughly 7.2% observed a single time. In germline, CDR1 is SQVTM, CDR2 ANQGSEA. The CDR3 loop spans 13 amino acids. V gave up 3 bases and J gave up 4 bases; unmatched junction bases: 5. A note on this clonotype: Its specificity is not known.

The donors were all healthy and Caucasian. Another study also made use of these data, one on yellow fever vaccine responses in identical twins. Per that study: Reported findings indicate that twins' vaccine T cell responses seemed partially convergent, partially personalized.

The clonotype comes from a woman aged 18-29 years in good health. The genes are TRBV29-1 and TRBJ1-1; TRBD1 matches 7 bases. Sample: PBMCs. The CDR3 nucleotides read TGCAGCGTTGATGAGGGGGCGGGCACTGAAGCTTTCTTT. Translating it yields CSVDEGAGTEAFF.